These 30 T cell receptor beta chains came from one sample sequenced in a study of long-term antiretroviral therapy in people with HIV (dated by TCRdb to 2021 to 2024). The immunoSEQ hsTCRB v3.0 assay was used at survey level resolution for TRB variable region sequencing. TCRdb limited this immuneACCESS table to in-frame rearrangements with V and J called. A share of clones is missing; checked studies link under half to unresolved V genes, and the rest is unexplained. This sample is represented by fewer than 20,000 clones; more than 75% of them were singletons. In total, the top ten clones hold roughly 5% of the sample. The starting material was unsorted PBMCs, obtained 0.5 years after starting antiretroviral therapy. These receptors came from a middle-aged woman with HIV.

The chain links TRBV28 to TRBJ1-2; no definite D call. V lost 6 bases, J lost 5 bases, and 16 bases lay in between. CDR1 is MDHEN, CDR2 SYDVKM, per germline. This CDR3 is 14 amino acids long. CDR3 sequence reads: CASSPAGPGYGYTF. DNA of the CDR3: TGTGCCAGCAGCCCCGCAGGACCTGGATATGGCTACACCTTC.

The rearrangement joins TRBV27 to TRBJ1-2, with D tentatively TRBD1 (5 bases). This CDR3 contains 13 residues. V was trimmed by 5 bases and J by 0 bases, leaving 7 bases between them. Germline V gives CDR1 MNHEY, CDR2 SMNVEV (reference sequence). Here the CDR3 reads CASSTTANYGYTF. In DNA, the CDR3 is TGTGCCAGCAGTACGACAGCTAACTATGGCTACACCTTC.

The chain carries TRBV5-4 and TRBJ2-6, with unresolved D. Trimming cost V 0 bases and J 2 bases, with 6 bases left between them. CDR1 and CDR2 (germline): SGHNT, YYREEE (reference sequence). This CDR3 region has 15 residues. The CDR3 region is CASSLGPPGANVLTF. For the CDR3, the DNA is TGTGCCAGCAGCTTGGGACCTCCTGGGGCCAACGTCCTGACTTTC.

This chain links TRBV11-1 with TRBJ2-1; unclear D gene. This CDR3 has 11 amino acids. Germline CDR1 is SGHAT and CDR2 is FQDESV (reference sequence). The ends were cut back, 3 bases at V and 5 bases at J, with 2 bases in the middle. The chain's CDR3 is CASSFHNEQFF. The CDR3 bases are TGTGCCAGCAGCTTCCACAATGAGCAGTTCTTC.

This clone was detected a few times. The rearrangement uses TRBV7-9 and TRBJ2-7; D gene ambiguous. This CDR3 region has 15 residues. Germline V gene lookup returns CDR1 SEHNR and CDR2 FQNEAQ (reference sequence). The V end lost 1 base, the J end lost 3 bases, and 13 bases lay between the germline ends. This CDR3 reads CASSLVSAEDYEQYF. The CDR3 DNA reads as TGTGCCAGCAGCTTAGTATCGGCGGAAGACTACGAGCAGTACTTC.

The chain employs TRBV5-1 and TRBJ2-7; TRBD1 might be the D (6 bases). The CDR3 is made up of 13 amino acids. Germline CDR1 reads SGHRS; CDR2 reads YFSETQ. V was shortened by 0 bases and J by 6 bases, with 10 bases between the two germline ends. CDR3 bases: TGCGCCAGCAGCTTGGACAGGGTTAGCGAGCAGTACTTC. Translated: CASSLDRVSEQYF. The complete variable domain, with remaining parts taken from reference TRBV5-1 and TRBJ2-7, reads KAGVTQTPRYLIKTRGQQVTLSCSPISGHRSVSWYQQTPGQGLQFLFEYFSETQRNKGNFPGRFSGRQFSNSRSEMNVSTLELGDSALYLCASSLDRVSEQYFGPGTRLTVT.

In the case of this clone: The junction departs from germline at one end; a sequencing error may be responsible. The CDR3 bases are TGCGCCAGCAGCTTGGCCGGACTAGCGGCACCCCAAGGGACCCAGTACTTC. This translates into CASSLAGLAAPQGTQYF. This rearrangement joins TRBV5-1 to TRBJ2-5; 10 positions agree with TRBD2. The CDR3 runs to 17 residues. Germline V gene data show CDR1 as SGHRS and CDR2 as YFSETQ. Filled out from reference TRBV5-1 and TRBJ2-5, the complete variable domain reads KAGVTQTPRYLIKTRGQQVTLSCSPISGHRSVSWYQQTPGQGLQFLFEYFSETQRNKGNFPGRFSGRQFSNSRSEMNVSTLELGDSALYLCASSLAGLAAPQGTQYFGPGTRLLVL.

The chain joins TRBV6-5 to TRBJ2-7, with 12 bases fitting TRBD2. The CDR3 runs to 15 residues. Trimming cost V 7 bases and J 3 bases; bases outside gene matches: 7. Germline V gene sequence: CDR1 MNHEY, CDR2 SVGAGI. The CDR3 DNA reads TGTGCCAGCAATCCACTAGCGGGAGGATTCTACGAGCAGTACTTC. Amino acids: CASNPLAGGFYEQYF.

This rearrangement joins TRBV5-6 to TRBJ1-5; D unresolved. The length of the CDR3 is 14 residues. The V and J ends lost 3 bases and 4 bases respectively, with 11 bases between them. Germline assignment: CDR1 SGHDT and CDR2 YYEEEE. CDR3 amino acids: CASSSGRGNQPQHF. The CDR3 DNA sequence: TGTGCCAGCAGCTCGGGGAGAGGGAATCAGCCCCAGCATTTT.

The J gene is TRBJ2-2, the V gene TRBV6-5; D perhaps matches TRBD2 (5 bases). Per germline, CDR1 MNHEY and CDR2 SVGAGI. The CDR3 is made up of 13 amino acids. Trimming shortened V by 2 bases and J by 5 bases, and 6 bases separated the two germline ends. This chain's CDR3 is CASSYGGTGELFF. The CDR3 DNA is TGTGCCAGCAGTTACGGCGGGACCGGGGAGCTGTTTTTT.

The V call is TRBV6-1, the J call TRBJ1-1, with D hard to call. The CDR3 is 13 amino acids. Germline CDR1 MNHNS, CDR2 SASEGT. V lost 2 bases, J lost 7 bases, and 11 bases lay in between. Here the CDR3 DNA reads TGTGCCAGCAGTGAAACCACCATCCATGAAGCTTTCTTT. Residues: CASSETTIHEAFF.

The CDR3 sequence: CASSLDVAGTAISYEQYF. The CDR3, as DNA: TGCGCCAGCAGCCTAGACGTAGCCGGGACCGCGATCTCCTACGAGCAGTACTTC. The V and J genes are TRBV4-1 and TRBJ2-7; D possibly uses TRBD1 or TRBD2 (5 bases each). Per the germline V gene, CDR1 is MGHRA and CDR2 is YSYEKL. The CDR3 extends over 18 amino acids. V gave up 4 bases and J gave up 0 bases, with 22 bases separating them.

The rearrangement uses TRBV19 and TRBJ1-5; 11 nucleotides agree with TRBD1. CDR3 length: 14 amino acids. Germline trimming cut 6 bases from V and 6 bases from J; bases unmatched to any gene: 4. Germline CDR1 is LNHDA and CDR2 is SQIVND (reference sequence). The CDR3 coding sequence is TGTGCCAGTAGCGGACAGGGGGCGAGTCAGCCCCAGCATTTT. Amino acid sequence: CASSGQGASQPQHF.

The chain is built from TRBV9 and TRBJ2-3, with 7 positions matching TRBD2. V gave up 2 bases and J gave up 6 bases; unmatched junction bases: 3. The CDR3 has 13 residues. In germline, CDR1 is SGDLS, CDR2 YYNGEE. For the CDR3, the DNA is TGTGCCAGCAGCGTGACTAGCCTGGATACGCAGTATTTT. Translated, it gives CASSVTSLDTQYF.

There are a few counts of this clone. The rearrangement uses TRBV18 and TRBJ2-7, with 8 bases identical to TRBD1. The CDR3 is made up of 16 amino acids. The V gene end was trimmed by 2 bases and the J gene end by 3 bases; junction bases not matched to a gene: 9. Germline CDR1 and CDR2: KGHSH and LQKENI. CDR3 residues: CASSPMGRTGNYEQYF. The CDR3 DNA follows: TGTGCCAGCTCACCAATGGGGCGGACAGGGAACTACGAGCAGTACTTC.

This clone was counted once. V is TRBV5-1 and J is TRBJ2-2; D not resolved. CDR3 length equals 14 residues. The germline V gene encodes CDR1 SGHRS and CDR2 YFSETQ. Trimming took off 1 base at V and 6 bases at J, with 10 bases between the two ends. Written as DNA, the CDR3 is TGCGCCAGCAGCTTGTCCCTTCTGGCCGGGGAGCTGTTTTTT. Amino acid sequence: CASSLSLLAGELFF.

This clone was seen once. The V call is TRBV5-1, the J call TRBJ2-2; 13 nucleotides agree with TRBD2. J gave up 3 bases and V 10 bases, and 6 bases lay outside the gene matches. Germline-derived CDR1 and CDR2 are SGHRS and YFSETQ. The CDR3 is made up of 15 amino acids. For the CDR3, the DNA is TGCGCCTCGTGTGGACTAGCGGGAGACACCGGGGAGCTGTTTTTT. It specifies CASCGLAGDTGELFF.

This clone was recorded a few times. The rearrangement uses TRBV4-1 and TRBJ2-7; the match to TRBD1 covers 7 bases. This CDR3 has 15 amino acids. The germline V gene encodes CDR1 MGHRA and CDR2 YSYEKL. After removal of 3 bases from V and 3 bases from J, the junction contained 8 bases not matched to a gene. This CDR3 is CASSQGRGSYYEQYF. The CDR3 DNA follows: TGCGCCAGCAGCCAGGGCAGGGGGAGCTACTACGAGCAGTACTTC.

The chain has TRBV11-2 and TRBJ1-3, with TRBD1 as a possible D gene (5 bases). V was pared by 5 bases and J by 8 bases, with 19 bases between. CDR1 and CDR2 (germline): SGHAT, FQNNGV. This CDR3 is built from 15 residues. The CDR3 region is CASSVAGGTADTIYF. The CDR3 coding sequence is TGTGCCAGCAGCGTAGCTGGGGGGACTGCGGACACCATATATTTT.

This clone was observed a single time. The J gene is TRBJ2-3, the V gene TRBV19, with 11 bases aligning to TRBD1. CDR3 length: 14 residues. After removal of 9 bases from V and 2 bases from J, the junction contained 4 bases not matched to a gene. CDR1 is LNHDA and CDR2 is SQIVND in the germline V gene (reference sequence). The chain's CDR3 is CASGTGGYTDTQYF. CDR3 in DNA: TGTGCCAGCGGGACAGGGGGATACACAGATACGCAGTATTTT.

This clone was counted a single time. The V and J genes are TRBV6-1 and TRBJ1-2; 8 nucleotides line up with TRBD1. The V gene's germline CDR1 is MNHNS and CDR2 SASEGT. The V and J ends lost 2 bases and 5 bases, in that order; junction bases with no gene match: 7. The CDR3 loop spans 15 amino acids. The CDR3, as DNA: TGTGCCAGCAGTGAAACGACAGGGGCGGCATATGGCTACACCTTC. Its protein is CASSETTGAAYGYTF.

This chain links TRBV25-1 with TRBJ2-1; 11 nucleotides match TRBD2. Per the germline V gene, CDR1 is MGHDK and CDR2 is SYGVNS. V shed 1 base and J 12 bases; nucleotides not matched to a gene: 8. The CDR3 covers 15 residues. CDR3 sequence (DNA): TGTGCCAGCAGTGAATTAGCGGGAGGGCAGGCTCGGCAGTTCTTC. This translates into CASSELAGGQARQFF.

The V and J genes are TRBV19 and TRBJ1-1; the match to TRBD1 covers 9 bases. Germline values: CDR1 LNHDA, CDR2 SQIVND (reference sequence). CDR3 size: 15 residues. Unmatched junction bases numbered 4, after V lost 2 bases and J lost 3 bases. This CDR3 reads CASSINRGPDTEAFF. The CDR3 DNA sequence: TGTGCCAGTAGTATAAACAGGGGGCCGGACACTGAAGCTTTCTTT.

The chain recombines TRBV7-9 with TRBJ2-7, with 9 positions matching TRBD1. V gave up 0 bases and J gave up 1 base; unmatched junction bases: 4. The CDR3 length is 16 residues. CDR1 is SEHNR, CDR2 FQNEAQ, per germline (reference sequence). CDR3 nucleotides: TGTGCCAGCAGCTTAGCGACAGGGGGTCGATCCTACGAGCAGTACTTC. Protein sequence: CASSLATGGRSYEQYF.

CDR3 DNA: TGTGCCAGCAGTTACGGGACAGGGGCTGGCTACACCTTC. Encoded protein: CASSYGTGAGYTF. The V call is TRBV6-5, the J call TRBJ1-2; TRBD1 agrees at 10 bases. The CDR3 has 13 amino acids. Germline CDR1 and CDR2: MNHEY and SVGAGI. V was pared by 2 bases and J by 7 bases, with 1 base of the junction left unmatched.

J is TRBJ2-7 and V is TRBV29-1, with a weak D call TRBD2 (6 bases). CDR3 length: 14 residues. The germline V gene has CDR1 SQVTM and CDR2 ANQGSEA. V lost 1 base and J lost 1, with 11 bases in between. The CDR3 loop is CSVEVGGESYEQYF. The DNA for the CDR3 is TGCAGCGTTGAAGTGGGGGGTGAGTCCTACGAGCAGTACTTC.

The chain is built from TRBV14 and TRBJ2-3, with D unresolved. CDR3 length equals 12 residues. The V end lost 4 bases, the J end lost 2 bases, and 4 bases lay between the germline ends. The germline V gene has CDR1 SGHDN and CDR2 FVKESK. The CDR3 nucleotides read TGTGCCAGCAGCCCCACCACAGATACGCAGTATTTT. Its translation is CASSPTTDTQYF.

The sample holds a few counts of this clone. This chain uses TRBV10-1 with TRBJ2-1; 7 positions match TRBD2. This CDR3 comprises 14 residues. The germline CDR1 and CDR2 sequences are WNHNN and SYGVQD (reference sequence). With V trimmed by 9 bases and J by 7 bases, 12 bases remained unmatched. CDR3 in DNA: TGCGCCAGGTGGGCTAGCGGCTATCCGAATGAGCAGTTCTTC. It codes for CARWASGYPNEQFF.

V and J are TRBV7-9 and TRBJ2-1; D remains ambiguous. The CDR3 contains 13 residues. V was cut by 5 bases and J by 10 bases, with 15 bases left in between. The V gene's germline CDR1 is SEHNR and CDR2 FQNEAQ (reference sequence). CDR3 in DNA: TGTGCCAGCAGCCCAGACGGCTACGGGGAGCAGTTCTTC. This translates into CASSPDGYGEQFF.

The chain carries TRBV5-5 and TRBJ2-7, with D possibly being TRBD2 (6 bases). The CDR3 is 15 amino acids. Germline V gene lookup returns CDR1 SGHKS and CDR2 YYEKEE (reference sequence). The V gene lost 4 bases and the J gene lost 4 bases, with 18 bases spanning the gap. For the CDR3, the DNA is TGTGCCAGCAGCACTCGCAGGGAGGAGTCGTACGAGCAGTACTTC. Translated, it gives CASSTRREESYEQYF.